This entry features one T cell receptor beta chain sequence. Other DNA variants within this sample encode the same CDR3. The data stem from a study of long-term antiretroviral therapy in people with HIV. Germline V gene lookup returns CDR1 LNHDA and CDR2 SQIVND (reference sequence). Trimming took 5 bases from V and 6 from J, leaving 11 bases between them. This CDR3 spans 13 amino acids. The assay, immunoSEQ v3.0, was run at survey level. This table comes from immunoSEQ multiplex PCR, and its TCRdb copy is limited to in-frame clones, with some not included. The profile shows 30,000 to 40,000 clones, approximately 86% of them singletons.

Sequences were derived from unsorted PBMCs, sampled just before starting antiretroviral therapy. The gene calls are TRBV19 and TRBJ1-5; a weak D match, TRBD1 (6 bases). This sequence was found in a woman aged 18-29 years with HIV. CDR3 amino acids: CASSSQGAQPQHF. CDR3 in DNA: TGTGCCAGTAGTTCACAGGGTGCTCAGCCCCAGCATTTT.